The present T cell receptor (beta chain) was sequenced within a study of T cells in Graves' hyperthyroidism and ophthalmopathy. Exclusion of patients followed from uncontrolled infection, other autoimmune disease, pregnancy or lactation. Amplification of TCR beta CDR3 regions was performed using RNA transcripts as template. HTBI primers were used for first-round RT-PCR of the TCR CDR3. TCRdb re-derived calls from the multiplex PCR reads in MiXCR, one entry per CDR3 protein. The sample lists roughly 560,000 distinct CDR3 sequences, roughly 15% occurring once. Study-wide findings and caveats: Most thyroid clonotypes that were expanded above 0.001 also turned up in blood. Classification by a 13 V-J model distinguished ophthalmopathy from stable hyperthyroidism.

The CDR3 consists of 13 residues. V lost 6 bases and J 5 bases, leaving 13 bases between the germline ends. This clonotype has only a few counts. Its target is not known. This clonotype was obtained from a woman aged 40 to 50 with Graves' ophthalmopathy. The chain carries TRBV12-3 or TRBV12-4 and TRBJ2-5; D unresolved. Sequencing was performed on blood. CDR3 sequence reads: CASSFMGWETQYF. The CDR3 coding sequence is TGTGCCAGCAGCTTTATGGGTTGGGAGACCCAGTACTTC.